These 19 T cell receptor beta chains originate from one sample sequenced in a study of post-analysis software for immune sequencing data. Study-wide findings and caveats: Relative to controls, patients had about 5 TRBV segments at higher frequency, with TRBV5-6, TRBV5-1 and TRBV20-1 among these.

Prepared libraries of TCR beta cDNA carried unique molecular identifiers. TCRdb analysed the PCR reads with MiXCR anew, one entry per CDR3 protein. The sample holds fewer than 700,000 distinct CDR3 sequences, about 40% seen once. These receptors are not linked to any known antigen. Material for sequencing was blood. These receptors were taken from a girl between 5 and 17 years old with multiple sclerosis.

This clonotype showed up just a few times. This chain connects TRBV29-1 to TRBJ2-1; D perhaps matches TRBD2 (6 bases). V lost 3 bases and J 0 bases, leaving 6 bases between the germline ends. Germline-derived CDR1 and CDR2 are SQVTM and ANQGSEA. The CDR3 totals 13 residues. Here the CDR3 DNA reads TGCAGCGTTGAGGAGGGCTCCTACAATGAGCAGTTCTTC. It yields the protein CSVEEGSYNEQFF.

The rearrangement links TRBV20-1 to TRBJ1-1; tentative D call: TRBD1 (6 bases). Looked up from germline, CDR1 is DFQATT and CDR2 is SNEGSKA (reference sequence). Trimming stripped 0 bases from V and 4 bases from J, with 12 bases between. CDR3 size: 14 residues. CDR3 in DNA: TGCAGTGCTAGAGAGAAGGGGGTAGTCACTGAAGCTTTCTTT. This codes for CSAREKGVVTEAFF.

This chain links TRBV24-1 with TRBJ1-2; the match to TRBD1 covers 7 bases. The CDR3 spans 16 residues. V was pared by 7 bases and J by 3 bases, with 13 bases of the junction left unmatched. Germline CDR1 is KGHDR and CDR2 is SFDVKD. Here the CDR3 DNA reads TGTGCCACCAGCGGTTGGGACACCACAGGGGACTATGGCTACACCTTC. Its protein is CATSGWDTTGDYGYTF.

This clonotype was seen at least ten times. The gene calls are TRBV12-3 or TRBV12-4 and TRBJ2-7; no definite D call. The length of the CDR3 is 14 residues. Trimming stripped 5 bases from V and 2 bases from J, with 13 bases between. Here the CDR3 DNA reads TGTGCCAGCAGTCCTCAGACGGAGCCCTACGAGCAGTACTTC. As protein: CASSPQTEPYEQYF.

This clonotype was counted only a few times. The chain employs TRBV12-3 or TRBV12-4 and TRBJ1-2, with TRBD1 matching over 11 bases. The length of the CDR3 is 14 residues. Trimming at V came to 6 bases and at J to 4 bases, leaving 4 bases not matched to a gene. CDR3 coding DNA: TGTGCCAGCAGGCCGGGACAGGGGGTCTATGGCTACACCTTC. Its protein is CASRPGQGVYGYTF.

This clonotype was seen more than once but under ten times. The chain is built from TRBV6-6 and TRBJ2-3; tentative D call: TRBD2 (6 bases). The length of the CDR3 is 15 residues. Trimming took 4 bases from V and 4 from J, leaving 15 bases between them. The germline gives CDR1 MNHNY, CDR2 SVGAGI (reference sequence). DNA for the CDR3: TGTGCCAGCAGTTTACGACTAGGGCGCCCAGATACGCAGTATTTT. Translated, it gives CASSLRLGRPDTQYF.

V usage is TRBV11-3 and J usage is TRBJ2-3, with D perhaps TRBD2 (6 bases). The CDR3 is 15 amino acids. CDR1 and CDR2 from the germline V gene are SGHNT and YENEEA. V was shortened by 3 bases and J by 1 base, with 11 bases between the two germline ends. CDR3 bases: TGTGCCAGCAGCTTCGGTTGGGGGGGCACAGATACGCAGTATTTT. As protein: CASSFGWGGTDTQYF. The full variable domain, with the rest looked up from reference TRBV11-3 and TRBJ2-3, is EAGVVQSPRYKIIEKKQPVAFWCNPISGHNTLYWYLQNLGQGPELLIRYENEEAVDDSQLPKDRFSAERLKGVDSTLKIQPAELGDSAVYLCASSFGWGGTDTQYFGPGTRLTVL.

This chain uses TRBV5-6 with TRBJ2-1, with D perhaps TRBD1 (5 bases). V lost 5 bases to trimming and J lost 9 bases, with 12 bases between them. The CDR3 runs to 12 residues. Germline CDR1 SGHDT, CDR2 YYEEEE. CDR3 residues: CASSWGPTEQFF. The CDR3 DNA reads TGTGCCAGCAGTTGGGGCCCCACTGAGCAGTTCTTC.

The chain couples TRBV5-1 to TRBJ1-1, with D possibly TRBD1 on 5 matching bases. Germline CDR1 is SGHRS and CDR2 is YFSETQ. The CDR3 contains 17 residues. Trimming stripped 0 bases from V and 1 base from J, with 16 bases between. CDR3 amino acids: CASSLAADSLGNTEAFF. CDR3 coding DNA: TGCGCCAGCAGCTTGGCCGCCGACAGCCTAGGGAACACTGAAGCTTTCTTT. The variable domain in full, with the rest retrieved from reference TRBV5-1 and TRBJ1-1, is KAGVTQTPRYLIKTRGQQVTLSCSPISGHRSVSWYQQTPGQGLQFLFEYFSETQRNKGNFPGRFSGRQFSNSRSEMNVSTLELGDSALYLCASSLAADSLGNTEAFFGQGTRLTVV.

The rearrangement joins TRBV13 to TRBJ1-1; a possible D gene is TRBD1 (5 bases). V lost 5 bases and J 7 bases, leaving 14 bases between the germline ends. Germline assignment: CDR1 PRHDT and CDR2 FYEKMQ (reference sequence). The CDR3 consists of 13 residues. CDR3 amino acids: CASSPGTGGEAFF. The CDR3 coding sequence is TGTGCCAGCAGCCCTGGGACCGGTGGTGAAGCTTTCTTT.

This rearrangement joins TRBV30 to TRBJ1-2; TRBD1 might be the D (6 bases). The CDR3 consists of 12 residues. The germline V and J ends were trimmed by 2 bases and 7 bases, with 11 bases remaining between them. Per germline, CDR1 GTSNPN and CDR2 SVGIG (reference sequence). The CDR3 loop reads CAWSTTGSGYTF. Here the CDR3 DNA reads TGTGCCTGGAGTACCACAGGGAGTGGCTACACCTTC.

Many counts were recorded for this clonotype. The chain links TRBV6-5 to TRBJ2-1, with TRBD2 matching 11 bases. Germline trimming cut 5 bases from V and 4 bases from J; bases unmatched to any gene: 4. Per the germline V gene, CDR1 is MNHEY and CDR2 is SVGAGI. CDR3 length: 15 residues. The CDR3 DNA is TGTGCCAGCAGTCCCGGGACTAGCGGTTACAATGAGCAGTTCTTC. Amino acids: CASSPGTSGYNEQFF.

The chain employs TRBV10-3 and TRBJ1-2; D is unclear. CDR1 and CDR2 (germline): ENHRY, SYGVKD. The ends were cut back, 4 bases at V and 4 bases at J, with 13 bases in the middle. The CDR3 has 14 residues. The CDR3 coding sequence is TGTGCCATCAGTGCGACCGATGGGAGCTATGGCTACACCTTC. This encodes CAISATDGSYGYTF.

The V gene is TRBV5-1, the J gene TRBJ2-1; tentatively, D is TRBD2 (5 bases). V was clipped by 4 bases and J by 4 bases, with 15 bases between them. CDR3 length: 15 amino acids. Germline CDR1 is SGHRS and CDR2 is YFSETQ. The CDR3 nucleotides are TGCGCCAGCAGCAATCTAGCTTACGGGTACAATGAGCAGTTCTTC. Translation: CASSNLAYGYNEQFF.

The chain has TRBV20-1 and TRBJ1-2, with D possibly matching TRBD1 (5 bases). Germline CDR1 and CDR2: DFQATT and SNEGSKA (reference sequence). Trimming stripped 6 bases from V and 10 bases from J, with 15 bases between. The CDR3 consists of 11 residues. CDR3 protein: CSAAGGGLYTF. In nucleotides, the CDR3 is TGCAGTGCCGCCGGTGGGGGTCTCTACACCTTC.

V and J are TRBV12-3 or TRBV12-4 and TRBJ1-6, with 9 bases identical to TRBD1. J was trimmed by 7 bases and V by 3 bases; bases with no gene match: 4. The CDR3 runs to 15 residues. The CDR3 DNA sequence: TGTGCCAGCAGTTTTCGGGACAGGGTCAATTCACCCCTCCACTTT. Residues: CASSFRDRVNSPLHF.

The chain uses TRBV5-5 and TRBJ1-5, with a tentative D call TRBD1 (5 bases). The germline V gene encodes CDR1 SGHKS and CDR2 YYEKEE (reference sequence). With 5 bases removed from V and 2 bases from J, the gap between germline ends came to 17 bases. The CDR3 extends over 16 amino acids. CDR3 protein: CASRPDSPSGNQPQHF. The CDR3 DNA reads TGTGCCAGCAGACCAGACAGTCCTAGTGGCAATCAGCCCCAGCATTTT.

Concerning this clonotype: Compared with germline, one end of the junction differs, possibly owing to a read error. V is TRBV20-1 and J is TRBJ1-2; D is unclear. This CDR3 has 12 residues. Looked up from germline, CDR1 is DFQATT and CDR2 is SNEGSKA (reference sequence). CDR3 region: CSAPDEKYDYTF. The DNA for the CDR3 is TGCAGTGCCCCAGACGAAAAGTATGACTACACCTTC.

The DNA for the CDR3 is TGTGCCAGCAGTCCCGGGACAGTGGAGCTCTACACCTTC. Translating gives CASSPGTVELYTF. The chain employs TRBV6-5 and TRBJ1-2; 7 nucleotides match TRBD1. The germline gives CDR1 MNHEY, CDR2 SVGAGI. This CDR3 contains 13 residues. V lost 5 bases and J lost 10; bases outside the gene matches: 10.